This entry features one T cell receptor beta chain sequence. Per the germline V gene, CDR1 is MGHRA and CDR2 is YSYEKL. The CDR3 has 17 amino acids. V shed 4 bases and J 5 bases; nucleotides not matched to a gene: 9. The sample belongs to a study of blood T cell repertoires in COVID-19. Study summary: Samples of COVID-19 (acute and convalescent) were obtained from the United States, Italy and Spain. T cells, B-cell-depleted T cells, or PBMCs provided the cDNA or gDNA that served as material.

In the study's own analysis: The authors estimated nucleated cell counts from reference gene primer amplification. Some clones are missing from TCRdb's copy, which holds only in-frame ones; the method was immunoSEQ multiplex PCR. V and J calls and clone size come straight from that table; D and trimming were deduced from the DNA. The profile shows about 120,000 clones, around 88% of them singletons. The rearrangement links TRBV4-1 to TRBJ2-1; 12 bases fit TRBD2. The sequence was collected from a man aged 55 to 70 with COVID-19, enrolled during active disease. The specimen was peripheral blood. As DNA, the CDR3 is TGCGCCAGCAGCCGCGGACTAGCGGGGCCCCCCCACAATGAGCAGTTCTTC. It yields the protein CASSRGLAGPPHNEQFF.